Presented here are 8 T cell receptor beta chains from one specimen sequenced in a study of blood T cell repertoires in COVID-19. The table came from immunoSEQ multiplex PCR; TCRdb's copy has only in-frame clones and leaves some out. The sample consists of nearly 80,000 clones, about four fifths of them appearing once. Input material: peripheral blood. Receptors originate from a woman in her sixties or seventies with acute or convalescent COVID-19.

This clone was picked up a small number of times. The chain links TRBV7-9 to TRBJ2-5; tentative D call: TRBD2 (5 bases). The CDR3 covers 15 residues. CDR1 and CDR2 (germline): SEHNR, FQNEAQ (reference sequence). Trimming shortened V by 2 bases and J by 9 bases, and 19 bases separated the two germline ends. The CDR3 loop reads CASSLYFGGERSQYF. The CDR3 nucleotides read TGTGCCAGCAGCTTATATTTCGGAGGCGAGAGATCCCAGTACTTC.

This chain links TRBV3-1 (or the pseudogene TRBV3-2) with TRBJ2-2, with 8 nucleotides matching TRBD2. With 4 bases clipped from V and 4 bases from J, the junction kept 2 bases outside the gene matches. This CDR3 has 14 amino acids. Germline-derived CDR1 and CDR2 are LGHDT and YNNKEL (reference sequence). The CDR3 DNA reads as TGTGCCAGCAGCCGGAGCGGGGGCACCGGGGAGCTGTTTTTT. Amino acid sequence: CASSRSGGTGELFF.

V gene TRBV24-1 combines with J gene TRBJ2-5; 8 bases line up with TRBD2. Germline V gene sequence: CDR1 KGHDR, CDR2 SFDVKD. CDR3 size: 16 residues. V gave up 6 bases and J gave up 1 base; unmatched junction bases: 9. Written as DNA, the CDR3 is TGTGCCACCAGTACAGCGGGAGAGTACCTCCAAGAGACCCAGTACTTC. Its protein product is CATSTAGEYLQETQYF.

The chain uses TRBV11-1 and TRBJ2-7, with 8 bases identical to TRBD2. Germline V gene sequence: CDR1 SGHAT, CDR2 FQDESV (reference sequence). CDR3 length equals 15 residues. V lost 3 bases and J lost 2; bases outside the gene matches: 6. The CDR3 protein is CASSFGGGTTYEQYF. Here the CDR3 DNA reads TGTGCCAGCAGCTTTGGCGGGGGGACAACCTACGAGCAGTACTTC. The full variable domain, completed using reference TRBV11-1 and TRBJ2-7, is EAEVAQSPRYKITEKSQAVAFWCDPISGHATLYWYRQILGQGPELLVQFQDESVVDDSQLPKDRFSAERLKGVDSTLKIQPAELGDSAMYLCASSFGGGTTYEQYFGPGTRLTVT.

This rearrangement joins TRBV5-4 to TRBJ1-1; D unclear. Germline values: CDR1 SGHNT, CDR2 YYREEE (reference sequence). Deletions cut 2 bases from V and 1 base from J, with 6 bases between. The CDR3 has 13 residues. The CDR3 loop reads CASSFSQNTEAFF. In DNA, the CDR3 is TGTGCCAGCAGCTTTTCACAGAACACTGAAGCTTTCTTT. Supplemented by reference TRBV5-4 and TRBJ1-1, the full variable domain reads ETGVTQSPTHLIKTRGQQVTLRCSSQSGHNTVSWYQQALGQGPQFIFQYYREEENGRGNFPPRFSGLQFPNYSSELNVNALELDDSALYLCASSFSQNTEAFFGQGTRLTVV.

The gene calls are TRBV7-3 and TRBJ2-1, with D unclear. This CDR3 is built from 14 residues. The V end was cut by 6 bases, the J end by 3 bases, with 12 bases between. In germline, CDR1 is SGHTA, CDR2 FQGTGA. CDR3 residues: CASRSTRDYNEQFF. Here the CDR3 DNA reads TGTGCCAGCAGGTCTACCCGAGACTACAATGAGCAGTTCTTC.

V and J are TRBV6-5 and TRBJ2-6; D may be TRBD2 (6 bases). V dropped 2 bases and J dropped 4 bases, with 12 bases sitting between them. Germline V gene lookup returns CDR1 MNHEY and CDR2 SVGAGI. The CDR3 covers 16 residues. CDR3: CASSYGRGAGANVLTF. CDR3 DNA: TGTGCCAGCAGTTACGGGCGGGGTGCGGGGGCCAACGTCCTGACTTTC.

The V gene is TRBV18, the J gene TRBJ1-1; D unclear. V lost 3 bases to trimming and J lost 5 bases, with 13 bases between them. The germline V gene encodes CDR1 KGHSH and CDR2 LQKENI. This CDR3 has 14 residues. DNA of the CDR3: TGTGCCAGCTCACCCCGAGCCCCGGGGACTGAAGCTTTCTTT. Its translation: CASSPRAPGTEAFF.